One and the same sample provided the 18 T cell receptor beta chains below, sequenced in a study of shared clonotypes between healthy human individuals. Using immunoSEQ multiplex PCR, the repertoire was profiled, and TCRdb retains in-frame clones only, with some absent. In the table there are about 2.4 million clones, around 94% of which are singletons. The specimen sequenced was naive CD4+ T cells sorted from blood. The subset: CD45RA+ positively selected. Receptors originate from a young man in good health.

This clone was seen just once. The rearrangement uses TRBV27 and TRBJ2-7, with TRBD1 identical over 8 bases. Losses at the gene ends were 5 bases for V and 7 bases for J; bases not matched to a gene: 7. The CDR3 runs to 13 residues. CDR1 and CDR2 from the germline V gene are MNHEY and SMNVEV (reference sequence). This CDR3 is CASSIWTGKEQYF. The CDR3 region has the DNA TGTGCCAGCAGTATTTGGACAGGGAAGGAGCAGTACTTC.

Details on this clone: The sample holds other DNA sequences that translate to the same CDR3. The gene calls are TRBV27 and TRBJ2-7, with 7 nucleotides matching TRBD2. V lost 3 bases, J lost 6 bases, and 2 bases stayed unmatched. Germline V gene data show CDR1 as MNHEY and CDR2 as SMNVEV (reference sequence). This CDR3 spans 12 amino acids. The DNA of the CDR3 is TGTGCCAGCAGTTTGGGGGGGTCCGAGCAGTACTTC. Translated, it gives CASSLGGSEQYF.

This chain connects TRBV19 to TRBJ2-7; the match to TRBD1 covers 8 bases. Germline lookup yields CDR1 LNHDA and CDR2 SQIVND (reference sequence). The CDR3 spans 16 residues. V trimming: 4 bases; J trimming: 5 bases; junction bases outside the gene matches: 13. CDR3 protein: CASSTSVGQVYHEQYF. The CDR3 nucleotides read TGTGCCAGTAGTACCTCCGTGGGACAGGTATATCACGAGCAGTACTTC. Combining the CDR3 with reference TRBV19 and TRBJ2-7 gives the whole variable domain DGGITQSPKYLFRKEGQNVTLSCEQNLNHDAMYWYRQDPGQGLRLIYYSQIVNDFQKGDIAEGYSVSREKKESFPLTVTSAQKNPTAFYLCASSTSVGQVYHEQYFGPGTRLTVT.

This rearrangement joins TRBV10-3 to TRBJ1-4; 10 nucleotides agree with TRBD1. This CDR3 region has 14 residues. V was clipped by 4 bases and J by 8 bases; unmatched bases: 4. The germline gives CDR1 ENHRY, CDR2 SYGVKD. The CDR3 is CAISGDRGGEKLFF. CDR3 coding DNA: TGTGCCATCAGTGGGGACAGGGGCGGGGAAAAACTGTTTTTT.

This clone appeared a single time. This chain joins TRBV27 and TRBJ2-3, with D possibly called TRBD1 or TRBD2 (5 bases each). This CDR3 has 20 amino acids. The germline CDR1 and CDR2 sequences are MNHEY and SMNVEV (reference sequence). V lost 7 bases and J 2 bases, leaving 31 bases between the germline ends. In nucleotides, the CDR3 is TGTGCCAGCAAGTCCCTCTTTCCCCTTTTCCGGGACCGACACACAGATACGCAGTATTTT. It yields the protein CASKSLFPLFRDRHTDTQYF.

This chain connects TRBV5-1 to TRBJ2-1; D is possibly TRBD1 (6 bases). The germline CDR1 and CDR2 sequences are SGHRS and YFSETQ. Trimming removed 7 bases at V and 0 bases at J, with 17 bases between. The CDR3 has 16 amino acids. CDR3 sequence reads: CASADPQGSSYNEQFF. The DNA for the CDR3 is TGCGCCAGCGCTGACCCCCAGGGGAGCTCCTACAATGAGCAGTTCTTC.

The chain couples TRBV5-6 to TRBJ2-7; 13 bases line up with TRBD2. The CDR3 spans 16 residues. The germline V gene has CDR1 SGHDT and CDR2 YYEEEE. V lost 4 bases, J lost 4 bases, and 8 bases stayed unmatched. CDR3 region: CASSQRTSGSWYEQYF. The CDR3 nucleotides read TGTGCCAGCAGCCAGCGGACTAGCGGGAGTTGGTACGAGCAGTACTTC.

A word on this clone: Additional DNA sequences in this sample encode the identical CDR3. The chain carries TRBV5-4 and TRBJ2-7; D not certain. V was clipped by 3 bases and J by 1 base, with 11 bases between them. The CDR3 contains 14 residues. CDR1 and CDR2 from the germline V gene are SGHNT and YYREEE (reference sequence). CDR3 loop: CASSYDGSSYEQYF. DNA for the CDR3: TGTGCCAGCAGCTACGACGGATCTTCCTACGAGCAGTACTTC. Full variable domain (remainder filled in from reference TRBV5-4 and TRBJ2-7): ETGVTQSPTHLIKTRGQQVTLRCSSQSGHNTVSWYQQALGQGPQFIFQYYREEENGRGNFPPRFSGLQFPNYSSELNVNALELDDSALYLCASSYDGSSYEQYFGPGTRLTVT.

The V and J genes are TRBV28 and TRBJ1-5; 9 nucleotides agree with TRBD1. Germline assignment: CDR1 MDHEN and CDR2 SYDVKM. CDR3 length equals 16 residues. J lost 7 bases, V lost 4 bases, and 11 bases had no gene match. The CDR3 is CASSSGWDRATQPQHF. The CDR3 DNA follows: TGTGCCAGCAGTTCGGGCTGGGACAGGGCAACCCAGCCCCAGCATTTT.

The chain uses TRBV7-2 and TRBJ2-1; a possible D gene is TRBD2 (5 bases). The CDR3 has 14 residues. Trimming left V 5 bases short and J 9 bases short, with 17 bases between. Germline V lookup: CDR1 SGHTA, CDR2 FQGNSA. The CDR3 here is CASSQALGSGEQFF. CDR3 DNA sequence: TGTGCCAGCAGCCAAGCACTAGGGAGCGGTGAGCAGTTCTTC.

The chain employs TRBV6-1 and TRBJ2-5; the D gene could be TRBD1 or TRBD2 (5 bases each). The CDR3 covers 13 residues. Between the trimmed V and J ends, which lost 10 bases and 5 bases, there was a span of 17 bases. From germline, CDR1 is MNHNS and CDR2 SASEGT. The CDR3 nucleotides are TGTGCCACCGTTGGGGCACTAGGCGAGACCCAGTACTTC. Its protein is CATVGALGETQYF.

With regard to this clone: This sample includes further DNA sequences coding for the same CDR3. The chain is built from TRBV30 and TRBJ2-7; D call uncertain. Germline CDR1 is GTSNPN and CDR2 is SVGIG (reference sequence). The CDR3 length is 12 residues. V was cut by 0 bases and J by 1 base, with 4 bases left in between. The CDR3 DNA follows: TGTGCCTGGAGTGTAGCGTCCTACGAGCAGTACTTC. This codes for CAWSVASYEQYF.

This chain joins TRBV6-1 and TRBJ1-6, with 7 bases fitting TRBD1. CDR3 length equals 15 residues. Germline CDR1 reads MNHNS; CDR2 reads SASEGT. The junction had 15 bases not matched to a gene; V was cut back by 5 bases and J by 14 bases. The CDR3 sequence is CASSILAGGSWALHF. The CDR3 nucleotides read TGTGCCAGCAGTATCTTGGCAGGGGGAAGTTGGGCCCTCCACTTT.

This chain connects TRBV13 to TRBJ2-1; 11 bases match TRBD2. V was pared by 3 bases and J by 0 bases, with 4 bases of the junction left unmatched. Germline assignment: CDR1 PRHDT and CDR2 FYEKMQ (reference sequence). This CDR3 is built from 17 residues. CDR3 sequence: CASSLGLAAFSYNEQFF. CDR3 nucleotides: TGTGCCAGCAGCTTGGGACTAGCGGCTTTCTCCTACAATGAGCAGTTCTTC.

The chain couples TRBV6-5 to TRBJ1-2, with D perhaps TRBD1 (5 bases). The germline V gene encodes CDR1 MNHEY and CDR2 SVGAGI. The CDR3 is made up of 15 amino acids. The germline V and J ends were trimmed by 0 bases and 5 bases, with 13 bases remaining between them. The CDR3: CASSYSGGTGYGYTF. The CDR3 DNA follows: TGTGCCAGCAGTTACTCGGGGGGGACTGGATATGGCTACACCTTC.

This clone was observed a handful of times. The chain has TRBV7-6 and TRBJ1-1, with a tentative D call TRBD1 (5 bases). Germline lookup yields CDR1 SGHVS and CDR2 FNYEAQ. Trimming left V 5 bases short and J 1 base short, with 11 bases between. The CDR3 consists of 14 residues. The CDR3 DNA follows: TGTGCCAGCAGCCCTGGGACGGCGAACACTGAAGCTTTCTTT. Residues: CASSPGTANTEAFF.

The chain employs TRBV5-6 and TRBJ2-5; possibly TRBD2 for D (6 bases). The germline gives CDR1 SGHDT, CDR2 YYEEEE. The CDR3 totals 14 residues. V was clipped by 7 bases and J by 2 bases, with 15 bases between them. The CDR3 DNA follows: TGTGCCAGCGGTAGCGGAGGGAGACAAGAGACCCAGTACTTC. The encoded protein is CASGSGGRQETQYF. Complete variable domain (other parts from reference TRBV5-6 and TRBJ2-5): DAGVTQSPTHLIKTRGQQVTLRCSPKSGHDTVSWYQQALGQGPQFIFQYYEEEERQRGNFPDRFSGHQFPNYSSELNVNALLLGDSALYLCASGSGGRQETQYFGPGTRLLVL.

The chain employs TRBV10-2 and TRBJ2-5; 9 positions agree with TRBD1. The CDR3 contains 14 residues. V lost 7 bases and J lost 5; bases outside the gene matches: 8. The V gene's germline CDR1 is WSHSY and CDR2 SAAADI. DNA of the CDR3: TGCGCCAGCAATGACAGGGGGGCACAGGAGACCCAGTACTTC. Its translation: CASNDRGAQETQYF.